The 25 T cell receptor beta chains presented below share a single source sample, sequenced in a study of T cell responses to AZD1222 COVID-19 vaccine. Here immunoSEQ multiplex PCR was the method, and the copy in TCRdb shows in-frame clones only, minus some. Of roughly 200,000 clones in the sample, 90% to 95% were seen once. This specimen was peripheral blood, taken on day 0 of MenACWY control vaccination. These TCRs come from an adult in good health.

The rearrangement uses TRBV19 and TRBJ1-5; TRBD1 might be the D (5 bases). In germline, CDR1 is LNHDA, CDR2 SQIVND (reference sequence). There are 15 residues in the CDR3. Trimming stripped 8 bases from V and 2 bases from J, with 16 bases between. In nucleotides, the CDR3 is TGTGCCAGTCTACAGGTCTTTCGTGGCAATCAGCCCCAGCATTTT. It codes for CASLQVFRGNQPQHF.

This clone was detected only a few times. This chain uses TRBV27 with TRBJ1-1; TRBD1 is a possible D gene (6 bases). Germline V gene lookup returns CDR1 MNHEY and CDR2 SMNVEV (reference sequence). The CDR3 has 14 residues. V gave up 5 bases and J gave up 4 bases, with 14 bases separating them. The CDR3 region is CASSPRQEGTEAFF. CDR3 sequence (DNA): TGTGCCAGCAGTCCACGACAGGAGGGCACTGAAGCTTTCTTT.

This chain connects TRBV7-8 to TRBJ2-7, with 7 bases aligning to TRBD2. Germline loops: CDR1 SGHVS, CDR2 FQNEAQ. This CDR3 contains 15 residues. J was trimmed by 3 bases and V by 6 bases; bases with no gene match: 11. The CDR3 coding sequence is TGTGCCAGCAGGCGGGGGTTGGACACTTTCTACGAGCAGTACTTC. This encodes CASRRGLDTFYEQYF.

The gene calls are TRBV19 and TRBJ2-1; D is perhaps TRBD2 (7 bases). There are 16 residues in the CDR3. Germline V gene sequence: CDR1 LNHDA, CDR2 SQIVND (reference sequence). V was cut by 5 bases and J by 5 bases, with 19 bases left in between. The CDR3: CASSGERDTFNNEQFF. The CDR3 DNA is TGTGCCAGTAGTGGGGAGCGGGACACTTTTAACAATGAGCAGTTCTTC.

This clone was seen a single time. The chain uses TRBV4-2 and TRBJ1-1; no reliable D call. The germline V gene encodes CDR1 LGHNA and CDR2 YNFKEQ. V was trimmed by 0 bases and J by 1 base, leaving 3 bases between them. The CDR3 totals 13 residues. The CDR3: CASSQDRNTEAFF. Here the CDR3 DNA reads TGTGCCAGCAGCCAAGACAGGAACACTGAAGCTTTCTTT.

The V and J genes are TRBV28 and TRBJ1-2; D is unclear. The length of the CDR3 is 12 residues. The germline V gene has CDR1 MDHEN and CDR2 SYDVKM. V lost 2 bases, J lost 5 bases, and 6 bases lay in between. The CDR3 DNA follows: TGTGCCAGCAGTTTAGTTGCGTATGGCTACACCTTC. It specifies CASSLVAYGYTF.

This clone has only a few counts. The V gene is TRBV18, the J gene TRBJ1-4; tentatively, D is TRBD1 (6 bases). The V gene's germline CDR1 is KGHSH and CDR2 LQKENI. The CDR3 consists of 16 residues. Trimming removed 4 bases from V and 3 bases from J, with 15 bases in between. The CDR3 DNA reads TGTGCCAGCTCACAGAGGGGGACGGCCGCTAATGAAAAACTGTTTTTT. It encodes CASSQRGTAANEKLFF. The whole variable domain, filled in from reference TRBV18 and TRBJ1-4, reads NAGVMQNPRHLVRRRGQEARLRCSPMKGHSHVYWYRQLPEEGLKFMVYLQKENIIDESGMPKERFSAEFPKEGPSILRIQQVVRGDSAAYFCASSQRGTAANEKLFFGSGTQLSVL.

The rearrangement uses TRBV30 and TRBJ1-3, with D unclear. Trimming stripped 1 base from V and 0 bases from J, with 10 bases between. Germline CDR1 GTSNPN, CDR2 SVGIG (reference sequence). This CDR3 contains 15 residues. CDR3 in amino acids: CAWSGAGPSGNTIYF. The DNA for the CDR3 is TGTGCCTGGAGTGGGGCGGGCCCCTCTGGAAACACCATATATTTT.

This chain uses TRBV28 with TRBJ1-2; D gene unclear. V was shortened by 4 bases and J by 8 bases, with 17 bases between the two germline ends. Per germline, CDR1 MDHEN and CDR2 SYDVKM. CDR3 length equals 14 residues. The CDR3 sequence: CASSSLPGSLGYTF. The CDR3 bases are TGTGCCAGCAGTTCTTTACCGGGTTCGCTGGGCTACACCTTC.

The V gene is TRBV7-2, the J gene TRBJ1-1; D is unresolved. The CDR3 has 13 amino acids. Germline CDR1 SGHTA, CDR2 FQGNSA. Trimming took off 1 base at V and 4 bases at J, with 7 bases between the two ends. This chain's CDR3 is CASSLDSGTEAFF. DNA for the CDR3: TGTGCCAGCAGCTTAGACTCCGGCACTGAAGCTTTCTTT. The entire variable domain, with the rest obtained from reference TRBV7-2 and TRBJ1-1, is as follows: GAGVSQSPSNKVTEKGKDVELRCDPISGHTALYWYRQSLGQGLEFLIYFQGNSAPDKSGLPSDRFSAERTGGSVSTLTIQRTQQEDSAVYLCASSLDSGTEAFFGQGTRLTVV.

The chain carries TRBV5-6 and TRBJ1-2; TRBD1 might be the D (5 bases). The V gene lost 6 bases and the J gene lost 4 bases, with 16 bases spanning the gap. In germline, CDR1 is SGHDT, CDR2 YYEEEE. This CDR3 is 14 amino acids long. CDR3 in DNA: TGTGCCAGCATCATATCGGGACCCATCTATGGCTACACCTTC. Translated: CASIISGPIYGYTF.

The chain has TRBV6-5 and TRBJ1-1; 7 bases line up with TRBD1. V dropped 7 bases and J dropped 0; count of bases not matched to a gene: 5. Germline lookup yields CDR1 MNHEY and CDR2 SVGAGI. The CDR3 is 14 residues long. The CDR3 DNA is TGTGCCAGCATGGACAGGTTGATGAACACTGAAGCTTTCTTT. Translation gives CASMDRLMNTEAFF.

V gene TRBV18 combines with J gene TRBJ2-1; 8 bases are a match to TRBD2. With V trimmed by 2 bases and J by 9 bases, 9 bases remained unmatched. The CDR3 spans 15 residues. Germline-derived CDR1 and CDR2 are KGHSH and LQKENI. Written as DNA, the CDR3 is TGTGCCAGCTCACCATCCGGGGGGGGACGTAGTGAGCAGTTCTTC. Its protein product is CASSPSGGGRSEQFF.

J is TRBJ1-2 and V is TRBV28; possibly TRBD1 for D (5 bases). Germline assignment: CDR1 MDHEN and CDR2 SYDVKM. V lost 4 bases and J lost 3, with 12 bases in between. The CDR3 loop spans 14 amino acids. The CDR3 DNA is TGTGCCAGCAGTTCACAGGACGGCTACTATGGCTACACCTTC. Translating it yields CASSSQDGYYGYTF.

The chain carries TRBV4-3 and TRBJ2-5, with D possibly being TRBD2 (6 bases). Germline lookup yields CDR1 LGHNA and CDR2 YSLEER. This CDR3 has 15 residues. Trimming cost V 1 base and J 5 bases, with 14 bases left between them. CDR3 protein: CASSQVGTRGETQYF. CDR3 sequence (DNA): TGCGCCAGCAGCCAAGTCGGGACTCGCGGCGAGACCCAGTACTTC.

The J gene is TRBJ2-7, the V gene TRBV6-1; D possibly matches TRBD1 or TRBD2 (6 bases each). The length of the CDR3 is 18 residues. The germline CDR1 and CDR2 sequences are MNHNS and SASEGT. Trimming stripped 3 bases from V and 2 bases from J, with 23 bases between. The CDR3 loop is CASSDLQGRPSLPYEQYF. In nucleotides, the CDR3 is TGTGCCAGCAGTGATCTCCAGGGGAGGCCATCCTTGCCCTACGAGCAGTACTTC.

In DNA form, the CDR3 reads TGTGCCAGCAGCGTCGGACTAGCAGAGACCCAGTACTTC. Translated: CASSVGLAETQYF. This chain links TRBV7-8 with TRBJ2-5, with TRBD2 matching over 8 bases. The CDR3 sequence is 13 residues long. From germline, CDR1 is SGHVS and CDR2 FQNEAQ. The junction had 3 bases not matched to a gene; V was cut back by 5 bases and J by 4 bases. Using reference TRBV7-8 and TRBJ2-5 for the parts outside the CDR3, the full variable domain is GAGVSQSPRYKVAKRGQDVALRCDPISGHVSLFWYQQALGQGPEFLTYFQNEAQLDKSGLPSDRFFAERPEGSVSTLKIQRTQQEDSAVYLCASSVGLAETQYFGPGTRLLVL.

The V and J genes are TRBV18 and TRBJ2-5; D is uncertain. Germline V gene sequence: CDR1 KGHSH, CDR2 LQKENI. V gave up 3 bases and J gave up 4 bases, with 9 bases separating them. The CDR3 has 13 amino acids. The CDR3 DNA is TGTGCCAGCTCACCGGGAACCGTAGAGACCCAGTACTTC. This codes for CASSPGTVETQYF.

This chain links TRBV6-2 or TRBV6-3 with TRBJ1-5; TRBD1 aligns across 8 bases. The J segment lost 0 bases and the V segment lost 4 bases, leaving 5 bases of the junction unmatched. Germline CDR1 reads MNHEY; CDR2 reads SVGEGT. This CDR3 comprises 16 residues. The CDR3 DNA reads as TGTGCCAGCAGTTTCCGACAGGGGTATAGCAATCAGCCCCAGCATTTT. Protein product: CASSFRQGYSNQPQHF.

This rearrangement joins TRBV7-2 to TRBJ1-2; D not resolved. V lost 1 base to trimming and J lost 4 bases, with 13 bases between them. Germline loops: CDR1 SGHTA, CDR2 FQGNSA. The CDR3 runs to 15 residues. CDR3 in amino acids: CASSLGGQASYGYTF. The CDR3 DNA follows: TGTGCCAGCAGCTTAGGTGGGCAGGCCTCCTATGGCTACACCTTC.

In its sample, this clone was seen once. The genes are TRBV15 and TRBJ1-1; no clear D. Trimming stripped 1 base from V and 1 base from J, with 10 bases between. CDR1 and CDR2 (germline): LNHNV, YYDKDF (reference sequence). The CDR3 runs to 15 residues. CDR3 sequence (DNA): TGTGCCACCAGCAGAGCCGGGCTGCCGAACACTGAAGCTTTCTTT. It specifies CATSRAGLPNTEAFF.

V is TRBV12-3 or TRBV12-4 and J is TRBJ2-7; perhaps D is TRBD1 or TRBD2 (6 bases each). V lost 2 bases and J 7 bases, leaving 12 bases between the germline ends. The CDR3 has 13 amino acids. In nucleotides, the CDR3 is TGTGCCAGCAGTTTAATCGGGGGCGTAGAGCAGTACTTC. Its translation is CASSLIGGVEQYF.

The rearrangement links TRBV21-1 to TRBJ1-5; no DNA check was done on the table's D call, TRBD1. TRBV21-1 has pseudogene status. The CDR3 totals 15 residues. The CDR3 reads CASSKVGGIDQPQHF. In DNA, the CDR3 is TGTGCCAGCAGCAAAGTAGGGGGTATCGATCAGCCCCAGCATTTT.

The gene calls are TRBV28 and TRBJ2-1; D remains ambiguous. The CDR3 extends over 14 amino acids. The V end lost 2 bases, the J end lost 3 bases, and 8 bases lay between the germline ends. Germline V gene lookup returns CDR1 MDHEN and CDR2 SYDVKM. CDR3 sequence reads: CASSLKGSYNEQFF. CDR3 DNA sequence: TGTGCCAGCAGTTTAAAAGGCAGCTACAATGAGCAGTTCTTC.

This clone was counted a few times. V gene TRBV6-5 combines with J gene TRBJ1-1, with 8 bases that match TRBD1. V dropped 1 base and J dropped 6; count of bases not matched to a gene: 4. CDR1 MNHEY and CDR2 SVGAGI come from the germline V gene. This CDR3 comprises 14 residues. The CDR3 loop reads CASSYLTGVPEAFF. The CDR3 region has the DNA TGTGCCAGCAGTTACTTGACAGGGGTGCCTGAAGCTTTCTTT.